This T cell receptor (beta chain) comes out of a study of blood T cells in healthy people across ages. Study-wide results and caveats: Those diversity estimates obtained from one million T cells were thought to be underestimates. Diversity of TCR beta correlated strongly with naive T cell percentage.

Investigators took 8.5 to 10 milliliters of peripheral blood from every donor. For the second PCR, which ran for roughly 6 to 12 cycles, a sample-barcoded 5' primer and a J-beta primer mix were used. Every sample gave at least 3 million paired-end reads containing CDR3. TCRdb redid the calling of the 5' RACE reads with MiXCR, one entry per CDR3 protein. The sample yields approximately 800,000 distinct CDR3 sequences, under 80% seen once. The CDR3 spans 14 residues. Trimming shortened V by 8 bases and J by 1 base, and 16 bases separated the two germline ends. Germline CDR1 and CDR2: SGHRS and YFSETQ. Of note for this clonotype: What it binds is unknown.

The chain employs TRBV5-1 and TRBJ2-7, with D hard to call. The sequencing sample was made of blood. The TCR originated in a man in his thirties or forties in good health. Here the CDR3 reads CARKEADDSYEQYF. CDR3 in DNA: TGCGCCAGGAAAGAGGCGGACGATTCCTACGAGCAGTACTTC.